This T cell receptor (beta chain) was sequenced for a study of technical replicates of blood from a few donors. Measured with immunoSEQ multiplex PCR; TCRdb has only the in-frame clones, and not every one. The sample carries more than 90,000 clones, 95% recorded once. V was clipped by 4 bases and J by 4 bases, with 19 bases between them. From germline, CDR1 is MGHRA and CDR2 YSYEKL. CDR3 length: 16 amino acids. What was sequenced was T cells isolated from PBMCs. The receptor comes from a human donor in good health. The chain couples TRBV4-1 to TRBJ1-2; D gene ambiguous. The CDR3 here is CASSPMYLRQPYGYTF. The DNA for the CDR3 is TGCGCCAGCAGCCCAATGTATTTGCGGCAGCCCTATGGCTACACCTTC.